The present T cell receptor (beta chain) was sequenced within a study of blood T cells in healthy people across ages. General study points: Estimated diversity across one million T cells was deemed an underestimate.

Germline assignment: CDR1 MNHNY and CDR2 SVGAGI (reference sequence). Trimming removed 3 bases from V and 4 bases from J, with 9 bases in between. The CDR3 runs 13 residues. Through a sample-barcoded 5' primer and a J-beta primer mix, a second PCR was run for roughly 6 to 11 cycles. TCRdb fed the 5' RACE reads into MiXCR, producing one record per CDR3 protein. The sample records 950,000 to 1,200,000 distinct CDR3 sequences, less than 45% being singletons. As to this clonotype: Its antigen is unidentified.

Sequencing input: blood. The TCR originated in a man in his late teens or twenties in good health. V is TRBV6-6 and J is TRBJ1-1; D remains ambiguous. CDR3 sequence: CASSYDPGTEAFF. CDR3 bases: TGTGCCAGCAGTTATGACCCGGGCACTGAAGCTTTCTTT.